The 18 T cell receptor beta chains below come from one sample, sequenced in a study of blood T cells in healthy people across ages. Then a second PCR, running about 6 to 12 cycles, was carried out with a sample-barcoded 5' primer and a J-beta primer mix. TCRdb passed the 5' RACE reads through MiXCR, listing each CDR3 protein once. The sample has roughly 560,000 distinct CDR3 sequences, 24% seen once. These records were also assigned to another study, of T cells of mothers and their children.

Material for sequencing was blood. The receptors were gathered from a boy younger than 18 in good health.

As regards this clonotype: This may stem from a read error, because a much larger clone lies one nucleotide away. The conserved final phenylalanine or tryptophan is absent from the CDR3, which likely points to a read error. The rearrangement uses TRBV4-2 and TRBJ1-2; a weak D match, TRBD1 (5 bases). The CDR3 is 14 residues long. Germline-derived CDR1 and CDR2 are LGHNA and YNFKEQ. The V gene lost 1 base and the J gene lost 3 bases, with 9 bases spanning the gap. The CDR3 bases are TGTGCCAGCAGCCAAGGAGTGGGGGACTATGGCTACACCCTC. Translating it yields CASSQGVGDYGYTL.

This clonotype was observed a handful of times. The chain is built from TRBV29-1 and TRBJ1-1, with TRBD1 identical over 7 bases. The CDR3 runs to 13 residues. Germline CDR1 SQVTM, CDR2 ANQGSEA. V gave up 5 bases and J gave up 3 bases; unmatched junction bases: 6. As DNA, the CDR3 is TGCAGCGTTCCCTTAACAGGGGACACTGAAGCTTTCTTT. It specifies CSVPLTGDTEAFF.

The V call is TRBV12-5, the J call TRBJ2-2; D is uncertain. The CDR3 extends over 14 amino acids. Germline loops: CDR1 LGHNT, CDR2 FRNRAP. V lost 4 bases and J lost 2, with 8 bases in between. CDR3 protein: CASGSSVNTGELFF. The CDR3 DNA is TGTGCTAGTGGTTCCTCCGTCAACACCGGGGAGCTGTTTTTT.

This chain joins TRBV14 and TRBJ2-5; 7 positions agree with TRBD2. Per germline, CDR1 SGHDN and CDR2 FVKESK. V was clipped by 4 bases and J by 5 bases; unmatched bases: 10. The CDR3 has 15 amino acids. Here the CDR3 DNA reads TGTGCCAGCAGCCCGGGACGGGGGGTGCTTGAGACCCAGTACTTC. Protein: CASSPGRGVLETQYF. The full variable domain, in which reference TRBV14 and TRBJ2-5 provide the parts outside the CDR3, is EAGVTQFPSHSVIEKGQTVTLRCDPISGHDNLYWYRRVMGKEIKFLLHFVKESKQDESGMPNNRFLAERTGGTYSTLKVQPAELEDSGVYFCASSPGRGVLETQYFGPGTRLLVL.

This chain uses TRBV20-1 with TRBJ2-7, with 9 bases identical to TRBD2. Germline loops: CDR1 DFQATT, CDR2 SNEGSKA (reference sequence). V gave up 3 bases and J gave up 2 bases; unmatched junction bases: 5. The CDR3 totals 14 residues. For the CDR3, the DNA is TGCAGTGCTAGTGTGCCTAGCGGGGCCTACGAGCAGTACTTC. It yields the protein CSASVPSGAYEQYF.

In this sample, this clonotype turned up a few times. CDR3 amino acids: CASSLASEVYQPQHF. In DNA form, the CDR3 reads TGTGCCAGCAGTTTAGCATCCGAGGTATATCAGCCCCAGCATTTT. This chain uses TRBV28 with TRBJ1-5; unclear D gene. Germline V gives CDR1 MDHEN, CDR2 SYDVKM. This CDR3 region has 15 residues. Trimming cost V 2 bases and J 5 bases, with 13 bases left between them. The full variable domain, completed using reference TRBV28 and TRBJ1-5, is DVKVTQSSRYLVKRTGEKVFLECVQDMDHENMFWYRQDPGLGLRLIYFSYDVKMKEKGDIPEGYSVSREKKERFSLILESASTNQTSMYLCASSLASEVYQPQHFGDGTRLSIL.

This chain connects TRBV2 to TRBJ1-4; no reliable D call. Trimming shortened V by 7 bases and J by 0 bases, and 12 bases separated the two germline ends. This CDR3 contains 15 residues. The V gene's germline CDR1 is SNHLY and CDR2 FYNNEI. CDR3 sequence (DNA): TGTGCCAGCACTGGGCAGACTGCAACTAATGAAAAACTGTTTTTT. This encodes CASTGQTATNEKLFF. Full variable domain (remainder filled in from reference TRBV2 and TRBJ1-4): EPEVTQTPSHQVTQMGQEVILRCVPISNHLYFYWYRQILGQKVEFLVSFYNNEISEKSEIFDDQFSVERPDGSNFTLKIRSTKLEDSAMYFCASTGQTATNEKLFFGSGTQLSVL.

The V and J genes are TRBV28 and TRBJ2-5; TRBD1 or TRBD2 may be the D gene (6 bases each). Between the trimmed V and J ends, which lost 3 bases and 4 bases, there was a span of 12 bases. The germline V gene has CDR1 MDHEN and CDR2 SYDVKM. This CDR3 has 14 residues. CDR3 amino acids: CASSFRGARETQYF. CDR3 bases: TGTGCCAGCAGTTTTAGGGGGGCGAGAGAGACCCAGTACTTC.

This clonotype was seen just once. The chain has TRBV28 and TRBJ2-1; D assignment may be TRBD1 or TRBD2 (6 bases each). Germline CDR1 is MDHEN and CDR2 is SYDVKM. CDR3 length: 20 amino acids. V was cut by 5 bases and J by 0 bases, with 26 bases left in between. CDR3 sequence reads: CASSPPTGRRGRSSYNEQFF. For the CDR3, the DNA is TGTGCCAGCAGTCCGCCAACAGGGAGGCGAGGCCGGAGCTCCTACAATGAGCAGTTCTTC.

The gene calls are TRBV27 and TRBJ1-1; tentatively, D is TRBD1 (6 bases). V shed 5 bases and J shed 3 bases, with 16 bases lying between them. The germline CDR1 and CDR2 sequences are MNHEY and SMNVEV (reference sequence). The CDR3 loop spans 15 amino acids. The CDR3 nucleotides are TGTGCCAGCAGTCCTACGGGGGGGCAGGACACTGAAGCTTTCTTT. It is translated as CASSPTGGQDTEAFF.

A few counts support this clonotype. The chain couples TRBV7-9 to TRBJ2-5, with TRBD1 matching over 7 bases. This CDR3 comprises 14 residues. Unmatched junction bases numbered 5, after V lost 6 bases and J lost 1 base. The germline V gene encodes CDR1 SEHNR and CDR2 FQNEAQ (reference sequence). The CDR3 is CASRPRDSQETQYF. The CDR3 DNA sequence: TGTGCCAGCAGACCCAGGGACAGCCAAGAGACCCAGTACTTC.

The rearrangement uses TRBV29-1 and TRBJ2-7, with D uncertain. Germline V CDR1 and CDR2: SQVTM, ANQGSEA. V dropped 2 bases and J dropped 0 bases, with 5 bases sitting between them. There are 12 residues in the CDR3. The CDR3 here is CSVEYSSYEQYF. The CDR3, as DNA: TGCAGCGTTGAATACAGCTCCTACGAGCAGTACTTC.

The chain has TRBV10-3 and TRBJ2-7; D perhaps matches TRBD1 (6 bases). V was shortened by 3 bases and J by 3 bases, with 9 bases between the two germline ends. The CDR3 covers 13 residues. CDR1 ENHRY and CDR2 SYGVKD come from the germline V gene. The CDR3 sequence is CAISDGDNYEQYF. For the CDR3, the DNA is TGTGCCATCAGTGACGGGGACAACTACGAGCAGTACTTC.

This clonotype was detected only a few times. This chain links TRBV3-1 with TRBJ2-3; either TRBD1 or TRBD2 may fit D (5 bases each). The V and J ends lost 1 base and 2 bases respectively, with 13 bases between them. Germline V gene data show CDR1 as LGHDT and CDR2 as YNNKEL (reference sequence). The CDR3 contains 16 residues. CDR3: CASSQAGPGTTDTQYF. As DNA, the CDR3 is TGTGCCAGCAGCCAAGCGGGGCCAGGGACCACAGATACGCAGTATTTT.

The V and J genes are TRBV7-8 and TRBJ2-5, with 9 bases matching TRBD2. Trimming removed 3 bases from V and 5 bases from J; junction bases left unmatched: 4. In germline, CDR1 is SGHVS, CDR2 FQNEAQ. This CDR3 region has 14 residues. The DNA for the CDR3 is TGTGCCAGCAGCTTGGGACTAGCCCCTGAGACCCAGTACTTC. As protein: CASSLGLAPETQYF.

The V call is TRBV28, the J call TRBJ2-3; 10 nucleotides align to TRBD1. CDR1 MDHEN and CDR2 SYDVKM come from the germline V gene. Unmatched junction bases numbered 8, after V lost 6 bases and J lost 2 bases. This CDR3 is 16 amino acids long. The CDR3 bases are TGTGCCAGCAGAGACAGGGGGCAAATACCCACAGATACGCAGTATTTT. Translation: CASRDRGQIPTDTQYF.

This clonotype was seen a handful of times. V usage is TRBV6-1 and J usage is TRBJ2-1; TRBD2 matches 8 bases. The V gene's germline CDR1 is MNHNS and CDR2 SASEGT. J gave up 1 base and V 4 bases, and 6 bases lay outside the gene matches. The CDR3 contains 16 residues. This CDR3 reads CASSGSLADSYNEQFF. CDR3 nucleotides: TGTGCCAGCAGTGGGTCACTAGCGGATTCCTACAATGAGCAGTTCTTC.

This clonotype has only a few counts. The chain has TRBV27 and TRBJ2-5; 9 nucleotides line up with TRBD2. TRBJ2-1 matches the DNA end more closely, so the J call is doubtful. The germline V gene encodes CDR1 MNHEY and CDR2 SMNVEV (reference sequence). This CDR3 region has 15 residues. DNA of the CDR3: TGTGCCAGCAGTGTAGCGGGAGAGGAATACAATGAGCAGTTCTTC. Its protein is CASSVAGEEYNEQFF.